These 9 T cell receptor beta chains share one sample of origin, sequenced in a study of T cells in localized non-small cell lung cancer (dated by TCRdb to about 2020). Receptors were amplified or captured by the immunoSEQ multiplex PCR assay. TCRdb took this table from immuneACCESS and kept in-frame rearrangements with V and J called. Such tables lack part of the clones; where checked against another copy, unresolved V genes explain under half of the gap, and the rest is unexplained. The table for this sample lists about 74,000 clones; around 85% of them were counted only once. Together, the top ten hold 1% to 1.5% of the sample. The specimen was peripheral blood, collected before any cancer treatment. These receptors all come from a female donor of 60 years or more with stage I lung adenocarcinoma.

The chain couples TRBV6-5 to TRBJ2-1; weak D call: TRBD1 (6 bases). The CDR3 is made up of 15 amino acids. V was shortened by 1 base and J by 7 bases, with 14 bases between the two germline ends. CDR1 MNHEY and CDR2 SVGAGI come from the germline V gene. This CDR3 reads CASSYFQGSMNEQFF. The CDR3 region has the DNA TGTGCCAGCAGTTACTTTCAGGGGTCAATGAATGAGCAGTTCTTC.

The table lists this clone with a few counts. The chain recombines TRBV2 with TRBJ2-2; possible D gene TRBD2, 5 bases. This CDR3 contains 16 residues. V shed 1 base and J shed 6 bases, with 15 bases lying between them. Germline V lookup: CDR1 SNHLY, CDR2 FYNNEI. The CDR3 loop is CASSEVLGGRAGELFF. DNA for the CDR3: TGTGCCAGCAGTGAAGTTTTGGGCGGGCGCGCCGGGGAGCTGTTTTTT.

The rearrangement joins TRBV5-4 to TRBJ2-5; the D is unclear. The V and J ends lost 1 base and 5 bases respectively, with 9 bases between them. CDR3 length: 13 residues. CDR1 is SGHNT and CDR2 is YYREEE in the germline V gene (reference sequence). CDR3 residues: CASSLLPRETQYF. The CDR3 nucleotides are TGTGCCAGCAGCTTGTTACCGAGGGAGACCCAGTACTTC.

The chain links TRBV7-9 to TRBJ1-1; 7 nucleotides align to TRBD1. The trim removed 4 bases at V and 5 bases at J, leaving 4 bases unmatched. CDR3 length equals 13 residues. CDR1 and CDR2 from the germline V gene are SEHNR and FQNEAQ (reference sequence). The CDR3, as DNA: TGTGCCAGCAGCTCGCAGGGGGGTACTGAAGCTTTCTTT. The encoded protein is CASSSQGGTEAFF. Full variable domain (remainder filled in from reference TRBV7-9 and TRBJ1-1): DTGVSQNPRHKITKRGQNVTFRCDPISEHNRLYWYRQTLGQGPEFLTYFQNEAQLEKSRLLSDRFSAERPKGSFSTLEIQRTEQGDSAMYLCASSSQGGTEAFFGQGTRLTVV.

V gene TRBV27 combines with J gene TRBJ2-6, with 11 nucleotides matching TRBD1. From germline, CDR1 is MNHEY and CDR2 SMNVEV (reference sequence). The CDR3 length is 20 residues. V gave up 5 bases and J gave up 0 bases; unmatched junction bases: 12. The CDR3 DNA sequence: TGTGCCAGCAGTCCCTTTACCGGGACAGGGGGTCTCTCTGGGGCCAACGTCCTGACTTTC. It codes for CASSPFTGTGGLSGANVLTF.

CDR3 nucleotide sequence: TGTGCCAGCAGCGTAGGAGGTGAAGAGCAGTACTTC. Translated, it gives CASSVGGEEQYF. This rearrangement joins TRBV9 to TRBJ2-7, with D unclear. Germline V gene data show CDR1 as SGDLS and CDR2 as YYNGEE. Trimming shortened V by 0 bases and J by 7 bases, and 8 bases separated the two germline ends. CDR3 size: 12 residues.

This sequence joins TRBV19 and TRBJ1-1, with unresolved D. CDR1 and CDR2 from the germline V gene are LNHDA and SQIVND (reference sequence). This CDR3 is built from 13 residues. Trimming removed 3 bases at V and 1 base at J, with 6 bases between. The CDR3: CASSMWKNTEAFF. The CDR3 DNA follows: TGTGCCAGTAGTATGTGGAAGAACACTGAAGCTTTCTTT. The full variable domain, rest sourced from reference TRBV19 and TRBJ1-1, is DGGITQSPKYLFRKEGQNVTLSCEQNLNHDAMYWYRQDPGQGLRLIYYSQIVNDFQKGDIAEGYSVSREKKESFPLTVTSAQKNPTAFYLCASSMWKNTEAFFGQGTRLTVV.

The chain is built from TRBV13 and TRBJ1-3, with 7 bases aligning to TRBD1. Germline lookup yields CDR1 PRHDT and CDR2 FYEKMQ (reference sequence). V gave up 6 bases and J gave up 0 bases; unmatched junction bases: 5. This CDR3 contains 15 residues. The CDR3 region has the DNA TGTGCCAGCAGGAGCGGGACAGTCTCTGGAAACACCATATATTTT. Its protein is CASRSGTVSGNTIYF.

This clone was found once. The chain couples TRBV9 to TRBJ2-3, with a possible D match to TRBD1 (7 bases). The ends were cut back, 0 bases at V and 4 bases at J, with 9 bases in the middle. The CDR3 is 14 residues long. Looked up from germline, CDR1 is SGDLS and CDR2 is YYNGEE. The CDR3 coding sequence is TGTGCCAGCAGCGTAGGGAGGGGGCCAGATACGCAGTATTTT. Residues: CASSVGRGPDTQYF.